The TCR beta chain under discussion was sequenced for a study of graft-versus-host responses after intestinal transplantation. About the research overall: Multivisceral, liver-intestinal, or isolated intestinal grafts went to recipients.

Overall study findings and caveats: Among recipient marrow samples, GvH clones were found; some appeared first in ileum or blood. Researchers found peak circulating GvH clone levels linked to early post-transplant HvG declines. High graft-versus-host to host-versus-graft clonal ratios were found in allografts of patients who had graft-donor T cell macrochimerism.

Turning to this clone: What it recognizes is unknown.

The CDR3 loop spans 13 amino acids. The V gene lost 2 bases and the J gene lost 7 bases, with 13 bases spanning the gap. CDR1 is SGHRS, CDR2 YFSETQ, per germline. This table comes from immunoSEQ multiplex PCR, and its TCRdb copy is limited to in-frame clones, with some not included. This table holds around 110,000 clones, more than 90% found once. The V call is TRBV5-1, the J call TRBJ2-7, with D uncertain. The starting material was unstimulated CD4+ T cells sorted from spleen or lymph node cells, obtained before transplant. The receptor was derived from a human donor who was the organ donor for an intestinal transplant. The CDR3 nucleotides read TGCGCCAGCAGCTTCGAGTCCGTGGGGGAGCAGTACTTC. This encodes CASSFESVGEQYF.